The 16 T cell receptor beta chains below were found in one sample sequenced in a study of blood T cells in healthy people across ages. With a J-beta primer mix and a sample-barcoded 5' primer, a second PCR ran about 7 to 12 cycles. TCRdb called the 5' RACE reads again in MiXCR, with one record for every CDR3 protein. The table records around 870,000 distinct CDR3 sequences, roughly 26% of them present only once. Sequenced input: blood. These receptors came from a woman older than 75 in good health.

This chain joins TRBV5-1 and TRBJ1-1; 10 bases fit TRBD1. Per germline, CDR1 SGHRS and CDR2 YFSETQ. V lost 6 bases, J lost 1 base, and 12 bases stayed unmatched. The CDR3 loop spans 17 amino acids. CDR3 in DNA: TGCGCCAGCAACTTCGGACAGGGGGAAATTAGGAACACTGAAGCTTTCTTT. Translation: CASNFGQGEIRNTEAFF. The full variable domain, with the rest looked up from reference TRBV5-1 and TRBJ1-1, is KAGVTQTPRYLIKTRGQQVTLSCSPISGHRSVSWYQQTPGQGLQFLFEYFSETQRNKGNFPGRFSGRQFSNSRSEMNVSTLELGDSALYLCASNFGQGEIRNTEAFFGQGTRLTVV.

The chain carries TRBV28 and TRBJ2-7; 9 bases align to TRBD1. The junction had 5 bases not matched to a gene; V was cut back by 8 bases and J by 3 bases. Germline V CDR1 and CDR2: MDHEN, SYDVKM. CDR3 size: 13 residues. The CDR3 region has the DNA TGTGCCAGCCGGGGGACAGGGTACTACGAGCAGTACTTC. Translating it yields CASRGTGYYEQYF.

The gene calls are TRBV6-5 and TRBJ1-5; possible D gene TRBD1, 6 bases. V was shortened by 0 bases and J by 4 bases, with 10 bases between the two germline ends. Germline V lookup: CDR1 MNHEY, CDR2 SVGAGI. This CDR3 has 15 amino acids. The CDR3 DNA sequence: TGTGCCAGCAGTTACTCCTACACAGGGAATCAGCCCCAGCATTTT. Protein product: CASSYSYTGNQPQHF.

In its sample, this clonotype was seen many times. In DNA, the CDR3 is TGTGCCAGCTCATCTTTCTCCGGGACCGACTCCTACGAGCAGTACTTC. Encoded protein: CASSSFSGTDSYEQYF. The genes are TRBV18 and TRBJ2-7; D assignment may be TRBD1 or TRBD2 (5 bases each). Trimming took off 5 bases at V and 0 bases at J, with 17 bases between the two ends. The CDR3 loop spans 16 amino acids. Germline assignment: CDR1 KGHSH and CDR2 LQKENI.

This sequence joins TRBV5-5 and TRBJ2-7; TRBD1 agrees at 8 bases. J gave up 5 bases and V 4 bases, and 8 bases lay outside the gene matches. Germline V CDR1 and CDR2: SGHKS, YYEKEE (reference sequence). The CDR3 is made up of 14 amino acids. CDR3: CASSPSQGAHEQYF. The CDR3 nucleotides are TGTGCCAGCAGCCCAAGCCAGGGGGCCCACGAGCAGTACTTC.

The gene calls are TRBV27 and TRBJ1-6; D is uncertain. Germline CDR1 is MNHEY and CDR2 is SMNVEV (reference sequence). V dropped 7 bases and J dropped 0 bases, with 7 bases sitting between them. This CDR3 comprises 14 residues. The CDR3 nucleotides read TGTGCCAGCAAGGACGGCTCCTATAATTCACCCCTCCACTTT. Translated, it gives CASKDGSYNSPLHF.

In its sample, this clonotype was seen a few times. A read error may explain this, as a much larger clone is one base away. The chain carries TRBV11-2 and TRBJ2-3, with D uncertain. The CDR3 is 14 amino acids. The germline gives CDR1 SGHAT, CDR2 FQNNGV. Deletions cut 5 bases from V and 8 bases from J, with 17 bases between. In DNA form, the CDR3 reads TGTGCCAGCAGCCGAGACTGGAACTCAGGTACGCAGTATTTT. Its translation is CASSRDWNSGTQYF.

This clonotype was detected many times. The chain uses TRBV20-1 and TRBJ2-7, with a possible D match to TRBD1 (6 bases). V was cut by 0 bases and J by 4 bases, with 10 bases left in between. The germline V gene has CDR1 DFQATT and CDR2 SNEGSKA (reference sequence). The CDR3 sequence is 13 residues long. The CDR3 DNA reads TGCAGTGCTAGAGATAAAACAGGGTACGAGCAGTACTTC. Encoded protein: CSARDKTGYEQYF.

The rearrangement uses TRBV29-1 and TRBJ1-1; the D gene is possibly TRBD1 (5 bases). Trimming removed 0 bases from V and 6 bases from J, with 17 bases in between. The CDR3 runs to 15 residues. The germline V gene encodes CDR1 SQVTM and CDR2 ANQGSEA. The CDR3 sequence: CSVEDRWWGRAEAFF. Here the CDR3 DNA reads TGCAGCGTTGAAGATCGATGGTGGGGGAGGGCTGAAGCTTTCTTT.

About this clonotype: Given a much more abundant clone one base away, this may be a read error. The rearrangement uses TRBV6-2 or TRBV6-3 and TRBJ2-5; D uncertain. V lost 6 bases and J lost 11, with 19 bases in between. CDR1 and CDR2 (germline): MNHEY, SVGEGT. There are 13 residues in the CDR3. The CDR3 DNA reads as TGTGCCAGCAGGTACAGACAAGACAATGAGCAGTACTTC. As protein: CASRYRQDNEQYF.

Here the CDR3 reads CASSKGTLDQPQHF. CDR3 nucleotide sequence: TGTGCCAGCAGTAAGGGGACACTCGATCAGCCCCAGCATTTT. The gene calls are TRBV2 and TRBJ1-5; D is perhaps TRBD1 (6 bases). Germline CDR1 is SNHLY and CDR2 is FYNNEI. With 5 bases removed from V and 5 bases from J, the gap between germline ends came to 13 bases. This CDR3 has 14 residues.

This clonotype was counted at least ten times. This chain uses TRBV5-1 with TRBJ2-1; TRBD2 agrees at 8 bases. Looked up from germline, CDR1 is SGHRS and CDR2 is YFSETQ. J lost 4 bases, V lost 7 bases, and 7 bases had no gene match. The CDR3 is 14 amino acids. CDR3 amino acids: CASGSGGSYNEQFF. As DNA, the CDR3 is TGCGCCAGCGGGAGCGGGGGATCTTACAATGAGCAGTTCTTC.

A note on this clonotype: This could be a read error, since a much larger clone is one nucleotide away. V gene TRBV29-1 combines with J gene TRBJ2-4, with D perhaps TRBD1 or TRBD2 (6 bases each). Trimming stripped 0 bases from V and 11 bases from J, with 14 bases between. Germline CDR1 and CDR2: SQVTM and ANQGSEA. CDR3 size: 13 residues. CDR3 amino acids: CSVEEKGGTVQYF. CDR3 DNA: TGCAGCGTTGAAGAAAAGGGGGGTACAGTTCAGTACTTC.

This clonotype was seen at least ten times. The chain combines TRBV29-1 with TRBJ1-2, with D possibly matching TRBD1 (5 bases). The germline V gene encodes CDR1 SQVTM and CDR2 ANQGSEA. V was trimmed by 0 bases and J by 3 bases, leaving 8 bases between them. The CDR3 spans 13 residues. The CDR3 sequence: CSVEEQAYYGYTF. As DNA, the CDR3 is TGCAGCGTTGAAGAACAGGCTTACTATGGCTACACCTTC.

The sample holds a few counts of this clonotype. The chain carries TRBV29-1 and TRBJ1-1; D gene uncertain. The CDR3 is 11 amino acids. V lost 0 bases to trimming and J lost 6 bases, with 5 bases between them. Germline lookup yields CDR1 SQVTM and CDR2 ANQGSEA. Here the CDR3 DNA reads TGCAGCGTTGAAGACGGCGCTGAAGCTTTCTTT. Its translation is CSVEDGAEAFF.

A word on this clonotype: A read error may explain this, as a much larger clone is one base away. V is TRBV20-1 and J is TRBJ1-6, with TRBD1 matching over 9 bases. This CDR3 has 17 residues. Losses at the gene ends were 5 bases for V and 7 bases for J; bases not matched to a gene: 15. The germline CDR1 and CDR2 sequences are DFQATT and SNEGSKA (reference sequence). This CDR3 is CSAWGLLGQGKNSPLHF. DNA of the CDR3: TGCAGTGCTTGGGGACTACTCGGACAGGGGAAGAATTCACCCCTCCACTTT.